Listed here are 22 T cell receptor beta chains from one sample, sequenced in a study of T cell responses to AZD1222 COVID-19 vaccine. The protocol was immunoSEQ multiplex PCR, while the TCRdb copy is restricted to in-frame clones and leaves out a portion. This sample has about 180,000 clones; about 88% occur once, and the top ten carry 1.6%. The sequences come from peripheral blood, collected on day 0 of AZD1222 vaccination. These receptors all come from an adult in good health.

This clone was observed a few times. The gene calls are TRBV4-1 and TRBJ1-1; D gene uncertain. The length of the CDR3 is 14 residues. CDR1 is MGHRA, CDR2 YSYEKL, per germline. Trimming took 1 base from V and 0 from J, leaving 6 bases between them. Here the CDR3 DNA reads TGCGCCAGCAGCCAAGGACTGTTGAACACTGAAGCTTTCTTT. Amino acid sequence: CASSQGLLNTEAFF.

V and J are TRBV5-6 and TRBJ1-1; 7 bases fit TRBD1. V was clipped by 9 bases and J by 1 base; unmatched bases: 12. Germline V gene lookup returns CDR1 SGHDT and CDR2 YYEEEE. CDR3 length equals 15 residues. DNA for the CDR3: TGTGCCACCAGGGGGGGCCATACAGGGAACACTGAAGCTTTCTTT. Translation: CATRGGHTGNTEAFF.

V gene TRBV29-1 combines with J gene TRBJ2-2, with 7 bases identical to TRBD1. CDR3 length equals 16 residues. With 4 bases clipped from V and 0 bases from J, the junction kept 8 bases outside the gene matches. The germline V gene encodes CDR1 SQVTM and CDR2 ANQGSEA. The CDR3 nucleotides are TGCAGCGTTGGGCCCGCGACAGGGTCGAACACCGGGGAGCTGTTTTTT. Translation gives CSVGPATGSNTGELFF.

This rearrangement joins TRBV19 to TRBJ1-2; the match to TRBD1 covers 7 bases. After removal of 3 bases from V and 3 bases from J, the junction contained 7 bases not matched to a gene. Germline CDR1 LNHDA, CDR2 SQIVND (reference sequence). The CDR3 runs to 15 residues. For the CDR3, the DNA is TGTGCCAGTAGTATGGCAACCGGGACAGACTATGGCTACACCTTC. Translation gives CASSMATGTDYGYTF.

The gene calls are TRBV9 and TRBJ1-3, with TRBD1 matching over 11 bases. Germline values: CDR1 SGDLS, CDR2 YYNGEE. This CDR3 is 16 amino acids long. The V segment lost 4 bases and the J segment 3 bases; nucleotides outside the gene matches: 6. The DNA for the CDR3 is TGTGCCAGCAGCTCCGGACAGGGGGCGGGTGGAAACACCATATATTTT. This codes for CASSSGQGAGGNTIYF.

This chain joins TRBV7-6 and TRBJ2-6; D call uncertain. The CDR3 runs 17 residues. V gave up 2 bases and J gave up 1 base, with 12 bases separating them. Germline V gives CDR1 SGHVS, CDR2 FNYEAQ. The CDR3 bases are TGTGCCAGCAGCTTAATGATGCACGGGTCTGGGGCCAACGTCCTGACTTTC. Amino acids: CASSLMMHGSGANVLTF. Using reference TRBV7-6 and TRBJ2-6 for the parts outside the CDR3, the full variable domain is GAGVSQSPRYKVTKRGQDVALRCDPISGHVSLYWYRQALGQGPEFLTYFNYEAQQDKSGLPNDRFSAERPEGSISTLTIQRTEQRDSAMYRCASSLMMHGSGANVLTFGAGSRLTVL.

This rearrangement joins TRBV10-3 to TRBJ1-1; D is undetermined. Trimming cost V 3 bases and J 4 bases, with 15 bases left between them. Germline CDR1 reads ENHRY; CDR2 reads SYGVKD. The CDR3 is 15 residues long. The DNA for the CDR3 is TGTGCCATCAGTGAAGGCGGAGAATATGCCACTGAAGCTTTCTTT. This gives the protein CAISEGGEYATEAFF.

The chain recombines TRBV9 with TRBJ2-7; D might be TRBD2 (5 bases). V lost 4 bases to trimming and J lost 7 bases, with 21 bases between them. The CDR3 covers 15 residues. Germline CDR1 and CDR2: SGDLS and YYNGEE. DNA of the CDR3: TGTGCCAGCAGCTTGAGAGTGGACTCCATCGGGGAGCAGTACTTC. This translates into CASSLRVDSIGEQYF.

The chain combines TRBV13 with TRBJ1-1, with a tentative D call TRBD1 (6 bases). V was pared by 5 bases and J by 5 bases, with 15 bases between. CDR3 size: 14 residues. Germline assignment: CDR1 PRHDT and CDR2 FYEKMQ (reference sequence). CDR3: CASSGGALGTEAFF. The CDR3 region has the DNA TGTGCCAGCAGCGGGGGGGCTCTGGGGACTGAAGCTTTCTTT.

The chain employs TRBV5-1 and TRBJ2-3, with 12 bases aligning to TRBD2. J was trimmed by 4 bases and V by 0 bases; bases with no gene match: 6. This CDR3 contains 17 residues. CDR1 is SGHRS and CDR2 is YFSETQ in the germline V gene. CDR3 DNA sequence: TGCGCCAGCAGCTTGGGAGGAACTAGCGGGGGGTCAGATACGCAGTATTTT. It specifies CASSLGGTSGGSDTQYF. Looking up the rest from reference TRBV5-1 and TRBJ2-3 gives the full variable domain: KAGVTQTPRYLIKTRGQQVTLSCSPISGHRSVSWYQQTPGQGLQFLFEYFSETQRNKGNFPGRFSGRQFSNSRSEMNVSTLELGDSALYLCASSLGGTSGGSDTQYFGPGTRLTVL.

This clone was counted once. This chain uses TRBV5-4 with TRBJ1-1; D unresolved. The germline V gene has CDR1 SGHNT and CDR2 YYREEE (reference sequence). Trimming left V 4 bases short and J 1 base short, with 17 bases between. This CDR3 region has 16 residues. DNA of the CDR3: TGTGCCAGCAGCGTTTCAGTCGTCAGGACGAACACTGAAGCTTTCTTT. Residues: CASSVSVVRTNTEAFF. Supplemented by reference TRBV5-4 and TRBJ1-1, the full variable domain reads ETGVTQSPTHLIKTRGQQVTLRCSSQSGHNTVSWYQQALGQGPQFIFQYYREEENGRGNFPPRFSGLQFPNYSSELNVNALELDDSALYLCASSVSVVRTNTEAFFGQGTRLTVV.

This sequence joins TRBV28 and TRBJ1-1, with 12 bases lining up with TRBD1. CDR3 length: 17 residues. Trimming took 2 bases from V and 4 from J; bases not matched to a gene: 8. Germline CDR1 is MDHEN and CDR2 is SYDVKM. CDR3 sequence (DNA): TGTGCCAGCAGTTTACTCTTAGGGACAGGGGGCGGCACTGAAGCTTTCTTT. Protein: CASSLLLGTGGGTEAFF. The variable domain in full, with the rest retrieved from reference TRBV28 and TRBJ1-1, is DVKVTQSSRYLVKRTGEKVFLECVQDMDHENMFWYRQDPGLGLRLIYFSYDVKMKEKGDIPEGYSVSREKKERFSLILESASTNQTSMYLCASSLLLGTGGGTEAFFGQGTRLTVV.

This rearrangement joins TRBV7-2 to TRBJ2-5; 8 nucleotides match TRBD2. The CDR3 covers 18 residues. V dropped 4 bases and J dropped 3; count of bases not matched to a gene: 16. The germline V gene has CDR1 SGHTA and CDR2 FQGNSA. As DNA, the CDR3 is TGTGCCAGCAGCTCGCCATTAGGGGGAGCGGGAGTCAAAGAGACCCAGTACTTC. As protein: CASSSPLGGAGVKETQYF.

This rearrangement joins TRBV6-5 to TRBJ2-2; 8 bases map to TRBD1. CDR3 size: 15 residues. Trimming took 5 bases from V and 1 from J; bases not matched to a gene: 3. Germline-derived CDR1 and CDR2 are MNHEY and SVGAGI. CDR3 region: CASSRGTGNTGELFF. For the CDR3, the DNA is TGTGCCAGCAGTCGCGGGACAGGGAACACCGGGGAGCTGTTTTTT.

The V and J genes are TRBV2 and TRBJ1-5; D remains unclear. The germline V and J ends were trimmed by 2 bases and 3 bases, with 11 bases remaining between them. This CDR3 region has 15 residues. CDR1 is SNHLY and CDR2 is FYNNEI in the germline V gene. This CDR3 is CASSETGGHNQPQHF. CDR3 in DNA: TGTGCCAGCAGTGAAACTGGCGGCCACAATCAGCCCCAGCATTTT. Filled out from reference TRBV2 and TRBJ1-5, the complete variable domain reads EPEVTQTPSHQVTQMGQEVILRCVPISNHLYFYWYRQILGQKVEFLVSFYNNEISEKSEIFDDQFSVERPDGSNFTLKIRSTKLEDSAMYFCASSETGGHNQPQHFGDGTRLSIL.

This clone was observed a single time. The chain joins TRBV3-1 (or the pseudogene TRBV3-2) to TRBJ1-3; 12 bases line up with TRBD1. J was trimmed by 4 bases and V by 2 bases; bases with no gene match: 3. Germline V gene sequence: CDR1 LGHDT, CDR2 YNNKEL (reference sequence). This CDR3 contains 16 residues. The CDR3 DNA reads TGTGCCAGCAGCCAAACCGGGACAGGGGGCGGAAACACCATATATTTT. Encoded protein: CASSQTGTGGGNTIYF.

The V gene is TRBV27, the J gene TRBJ1-5; D gene unclear. Germline assignment: CDR1 MNHEY and CDR2 SMNVEV (reference sequence). Deletions cut 6 bases from V and 4 bases from J, with 10 bases between. The CDR3 spans 13 residues. The CDR3, as DNA: TGTGCCAGCAGGCCAGGTACTAATCAGCCCCAGCATTTT. Translation gives CASRPGTNQPQHF.

The V and J genes are TRBV15 and TRBJ1-2; a weak D match, TRBD1 (5 bases). The CDR3 spans 15 residues. Germline CDR1 reads LNHNV; CDR2 reads YYDKDF (reference sequence). The ends were cut back, 5 bases at V and 4 bases at J, with 17 bases in the middle. This CDR3 is CATSGDSPGFYGYTF. CDR3 DNA: TGTGCCACCAGCGGCGACAGCCCGGGATTCTATGGCTACACCTTC.

The chain has TRBV9 and TRBJ1-1; TRBD1 might be the D (5 bases). CDR3 size: 14 residues. The V and J ends lost 4 bases and 2 bases respectively, with 12 bases between them. The germline CDR1 and CDR2 sequences are SGDLS and YYNGEE. CDR3 bases: TGTGCCAGCAGCTCGAGACAGTACAACACTGAAGCTTTCTTT. This codes for CASSSRQYNTEAFF.

This clone was found once. The CDR3, as DNA: TGTGCCAGCAGCTTAGCGCTGGCTAGCGGCTACAATGAGCAGTTCTTC. Amino acids: CASSLALASGYNEQFF. The chain links TRBV7-2 to TRBJ2-1; 7 bases agree with TRBD2. V shed 0 bases, J shed 3 bases, and the junction held 5 bases outside the gene matches. This CDR3 comprises 16 residues. Germline CDR1 SGHTA, CDR2 FQGNSA.

The chain joins TRBV5-4 to TRBJ1-3; D ambiguous. From germline, CDR1 is SGHNT and CDR2 YYREEE (reference sequence). The V gene lost 0 bases and the J gene lost 8 bases, with 12 bases spanning the gap. The CDR3 loop spans 14 amino acids. The CDR3 nucleotides read TGTGCCAGCAGCTTGGAAGGGTTCGCAGACACCATATATTTT. Translating gives CASSLEGFADTIYF.

The rearrangement links TRBV10-3 to TRBJ2-1; a weak D match, TRBD1 (8 bases). Germline V gene data show CDR1 as ENHRY and CDR2 as SYGVKD. This CDR3 spans 16 amino acids. Trimming stripped 7 bases from V and 5 bases from J, with 21 bases between. The CDR3, as DNA: TGTGCCATCAATTCACAGGGGGGGGGACTGAACAATGAGCAGTTCTTC. Translated: CAINSQGGGLNNEQFF.